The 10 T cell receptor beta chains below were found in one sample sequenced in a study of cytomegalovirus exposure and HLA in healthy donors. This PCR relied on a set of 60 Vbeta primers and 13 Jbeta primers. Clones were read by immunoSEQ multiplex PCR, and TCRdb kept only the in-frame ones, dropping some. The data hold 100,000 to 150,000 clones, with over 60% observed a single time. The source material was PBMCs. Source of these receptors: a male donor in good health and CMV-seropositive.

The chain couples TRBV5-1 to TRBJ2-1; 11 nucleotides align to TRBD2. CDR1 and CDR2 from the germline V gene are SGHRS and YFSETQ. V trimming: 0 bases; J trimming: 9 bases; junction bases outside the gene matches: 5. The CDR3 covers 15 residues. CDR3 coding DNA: TGCGCCAGCAGCTTGGTACTAGCGGGGGAAGCTGAGCAGTTCTTC. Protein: CASSLVLAGEAEQFF.

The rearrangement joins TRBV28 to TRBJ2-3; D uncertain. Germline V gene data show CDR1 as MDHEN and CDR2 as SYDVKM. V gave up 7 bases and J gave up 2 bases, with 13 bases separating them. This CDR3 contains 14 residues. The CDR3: CASTPLQNTDTQYF. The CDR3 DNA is TGTGCCAGCACCCCGCTGCAGAACACAGATACGCAGTATTTT.

CDR3 nucleotides: TGCAGCGTTGAACACGAAACCTTGGCTGACGTGGGGCATGGCTACACCTTC. Its protein product is CSVEHETLADVGHGYTF. V is TRBV29-1 and J is TRBJ1-2; possible D gene TRBD1, 5 bases. The CDR3 is 17 residues long. Trimming took 2 bases from V and 6 from J, leaving 25 bases between them. CDR1 is SQVTM, CDR2 ANQGSEA, per germline.

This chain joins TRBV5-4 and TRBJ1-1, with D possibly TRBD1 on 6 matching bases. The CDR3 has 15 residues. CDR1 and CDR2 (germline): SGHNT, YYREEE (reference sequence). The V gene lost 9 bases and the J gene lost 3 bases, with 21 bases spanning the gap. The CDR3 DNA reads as TGTGCCACGGACGCGGGGGCGTTGGCGGACACTGAAGCTTTCTTT. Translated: CATDAGALADTEAFF.

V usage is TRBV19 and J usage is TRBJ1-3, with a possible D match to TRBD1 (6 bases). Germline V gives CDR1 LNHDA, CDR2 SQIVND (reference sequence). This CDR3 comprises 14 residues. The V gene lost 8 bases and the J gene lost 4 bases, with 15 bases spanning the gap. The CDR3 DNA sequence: TGTGCCAGTGATCCAGGGGCGCGGGGAAACACCATATATTTT. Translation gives CASDPGARGNTIYF.

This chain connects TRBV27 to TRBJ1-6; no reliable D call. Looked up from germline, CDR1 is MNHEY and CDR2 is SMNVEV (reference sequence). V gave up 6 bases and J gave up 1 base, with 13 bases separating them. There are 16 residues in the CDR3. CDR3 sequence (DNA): TGTGCCAGCAGCACGGGGAGAGGTTCCTATAATTCACCCCTCCACTTT. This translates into CASSTGRGSYNSPLHF.

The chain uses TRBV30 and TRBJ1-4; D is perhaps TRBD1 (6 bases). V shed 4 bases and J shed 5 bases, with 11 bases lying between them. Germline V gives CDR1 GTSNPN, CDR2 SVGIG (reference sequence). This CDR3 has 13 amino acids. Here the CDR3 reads CAWNLQGNEKLFF. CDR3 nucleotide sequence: TGTGCCTGGAACTTACAGGGCAATGAAAAACTGTTTTTT.

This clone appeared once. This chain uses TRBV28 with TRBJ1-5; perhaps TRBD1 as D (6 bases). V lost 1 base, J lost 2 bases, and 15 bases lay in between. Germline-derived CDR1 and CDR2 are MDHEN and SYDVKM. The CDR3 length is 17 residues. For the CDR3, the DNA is TGTGCCAGCAGTTTATTAGGTGGAGGGGGGGGCAATCAGCCCCAGCATTTT. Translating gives CASSLLGGGGGNQPQHF.

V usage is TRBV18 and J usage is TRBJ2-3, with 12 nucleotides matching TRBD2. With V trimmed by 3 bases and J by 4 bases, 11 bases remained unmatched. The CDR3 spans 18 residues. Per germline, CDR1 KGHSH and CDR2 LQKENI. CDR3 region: CASSPTSGLAGRADTQYF. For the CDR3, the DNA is TGTGCCAGCTCACCTACCTCCGGACTAGCGGGGCGCGCAGATACGCAGTATTTT.

CDR3 sequence reads: CASSLGRGGGTDTQYF. CDR3 bases: TGTGCCAGCAGCTTAGGGCGGGGGGGCGGTACAGATACGCAGTATTTT. The chain carries TRBV7-2 and TRBJ2-3; 9 nucleotides align to TRBD2. This CDR3 has 16 residues. V gave up 1 base and J gave up 3 bases; unmatched junction bases: 5. Germline assignment: CDR1 SGHTA and CDR2 FQGNSA. Supplemented by reference TRBV7-2 and TRBJ2-3, the full variable domain reads GAGVSQSPSNKVTEKGKDVELRCDPISGHTALYWYRQSLGQGLEFLIYFQGNSAPDKSGLPSDRFSAERTGGSVSTLTIQRTQQEDSAVYLCASSLGRGGGTDTQYFGPGTRLTVL.